These 30 T cell receptor beta chains originate from one sample sequenced in a study of vaccination effects on CD4 cells after COVID-19. No antigen has been identified for these receptors. The data were produced by immunoSEQ multiplex PCR, yet TCRdb's version contains in-frame clones alone and is incomplete. The profile shows about 63,000 clones, over 70% of them singletons. Before sequencing, viral peptide pools were used by the ViraFEST assay to expand antigen-specific CD4+ T cells. With more than nine days of culture completed, CD4+ T cells were isolated. Vaccinated recipients, who were negative for nucleocapsid antibodies, had no history of SARS-CoV-2 infection. The sequencing here drew on CD4+ T cells from PBMCs cultured with HCoV-OC43 spike peptides, taken before COVID-19 vaccination. Regarding subset: HCoV-OC43 spike overlapping peptide pool stimulation. Receptors were obtained from a human donor who received a COVID-19 vaccine.

The chain is built from TRBV5-1 and TRBJ2-3; 8 nucleotides match TRBD2. Germline CDR1 SGHRS, CDR2 YFSETQ. Losses at the gene ends were 1 base for V and 3 bases for J; bases not matched to a gene: 7. The CDR3 loop spans 16 amino acids. CDR3 in DNA: TGCGCCAGCAGCTTGACTCCAGCGGGGGCAACAGATACGCAGTATTTT. Its translation: CASSLTPAGATDTQYF.

V gene TRBV7-2 combines with J gene TRBJ2-3, with TRBD2 identical over 11 bases. The junction had 5 bases not matched to a gene; V was cut back by 3 bases and J by 6 bases. The V gene's germline CDR1 is SGHTA and CDR2 FQGNSA. The CDR3 runs to 15 residues. In nucleotides, the CDR3 is TGTGCCAGCAGCTTTAAACTAGCGGGGGCTGATACGCAGTATTTT. It yields the protein CASSFKLAGADTQYF.

The chain's CDR3 is CASSSSADRGEKLFF. The CDR3 bases are TGTGCCAGCAGCTCCTCGGCGGACAGGGGCGAAAAACTGTTTTTT. V gene TRBV7-2 combines with J gene TRBJ1-4; TRBD1 aligns across 9 bases. V lost 4 bases, J lost 8 bases, and 8 bases stayed unmatched. Per the germline V gene, CDR1 is SGHTA and CDR2 is FQGNSA. CDR3 length equals 15 residues.

The chain recombines TRBV5-1 with TRBJ2-2; 7 bases are shared with TRBD1. The V segment lost 3 bases and the J segment 0 bases; nucleotides outside the gene matches: 11. The CDR3 has 18 residues. Germline-derived CDR1 and CDR2 are SGHRS and YFSETQ. The CDR3 DNA sequence: TGCGCCAGCAGCTCACGGGACAGCACTCACGCGAACACCGGGGAGCTGTTTTTT. Encoded protein: CASSSRDSTHANTGELFF.

The gene calls are TRBV3-1 (or the pseudogene TRBV3-2) and TRBJ1-2; TRBD1 matches 9 bases. CDR3 length equals 15 residues. The germline gives CDR1 LGHDT, CDR2 YNNKEL (reference sequence). The V segment lost 3 bases and the J segment 13 bases; nucleotides outside the gene matches: 15. The CDR3 region is CASSHTGTGKRGCTF. The CDR3 region has the DNA TGTGCCAGCAGCCATACCGGGACAGGGAAAAGGGGGTGCACCTTC.

The chain couples TRBV6-5 to TRBJ2-7; D is undetermined. Germline V gives CDR1 MNHEY, CDR2 SVGAGI. The CDR3 runs 13 residues. The CDR3 DNA reads as TGTGCCAGCTATTTGCCGGGCTCCTCCGAGCAGTACGTC. Amino acids: CASYLPGSSEQYV.

The V gene is TRBV3-1 (or the pseudogene TRBV3-2), the J gene TRBJ2-2; D gene uncertain. V lost 4 bases and J 4 bases, leaving 10 bases between the germline ends. From germline, CDR1 is LGHDT and CDR2 YNNKEL (reference sequence). The CDR3 contains 14 residues. CDR3 coding DNA: TGTGCCAGCAGCCTTTTTACCACCACCGGGGAGCTGTTTTTT. As protein: CASSLFTTTGELFF.

This chain's CDR3 is CASRVAGTGRTDTQYF. CDR3 DNA: TGCGCCAGCAGAGTCGCCGGGACAGGGCGCACAGATACGCAGTATTTT. The chain carries TRBV5-1 and TRBJ2-3, with 9 nucleotides matching TRBD1. The CDR3 runs 16 residues. Trimming took 5 bases from V and 1 from J; bases not matched to a gene: 8. In germline, CDR1 is SGHRS, CDR2 YFSETQ.

The V gene is TRBV30, the J gene TRBJ2-3; 8 positions agree with TRBD2. CDR3 length: 14 amino acids. Germline V gives CDR1 GTSNPN, CDR2 SVGIG (reference sequence). J lost 3 bases, V lost 3 bases, and 5 bases had no gene match. The DNA for the CDR3 is TGTGCCTGGAGGCATAGCGGGGTAACAGATACGCAGTATTTT. Encoded protein: CAWRHSGVTDTQYF.

This clone was seen just once. V is TRBV5-1 and J is TRBJ1-5, with D uncertain. The CDR3 has 14 residues. Germline V gene sequence: CDR1 SGHRS, CDR2 YFSETQ. The ends were cut back, 0 bases at V and 1 base at J, with 5 bases in the middle. CDR3 bases: TGCGCCAGCAGCTTGGAGGGAAGCAATCAGCCCCAGCATTTT. Its protein product is CASSLEGSNQPQHF. Using reference TRBV5-1 and TRBJ1-5 for the parts outside the CDR3, the full variable domain is KAGVTQTPRYLIKTRGQQVTLSCSPISGHRSVSWYQQTPGQGLQFLFEYFSETQRNKGNFPGRFSGRQFSNSRSEMNVSTLELGDSALYLCASSLEGSNQPQHFGDGTRLSIL.

This chain joins TRBV5-5 and TRBJ2-2, with D unclear. This CDR3 is built from 14 residues. The V and J ends lost 3 bases and 1 base respectively, with 7 bases between them. Germline V gene sequence: CDR1 SGHKS, CDR2 YYEKEE (reference sequence). CDR3 nucleotide sequence: TGTGCCAGCAGCTCCCCCGGGAACACCGGGGAGCTGTTTTTT. Its protein is CASSSPGNTGELFF. Variable domain in full (rest from reference TRBV5-5 and TRBJ2-2): DAGVTQSPTHLIKTRGQQVTLRCSPISGHKSVSWYQQVLGQGPQFIFQYYEKEERGRGNFPDRFSARQFPNYSSELNVNALLLGDSALYLCASSSPGNTGELFFGEGSRLTVL.

CDR3 amino acids: CASSVKEAGNTIYF. For the CDR3, the DNA is TGTGCCAGCAGCGTAAAGGAAGCCGGAAACACCATATATTTT. The chain employs TRBV9 and TRBJ1-3; D uncertain. The CDR3 is made up of 14 amino acids. Germline V gene lookup returns CDR1 SGDLS and CDR2 YYNGEE. V lost 1 base, J lost 4 bases, and 9 bases lay in between.

This clone has only a few counts. The chain links TRBV6-6 to TRBJ1-5, with 10 bases aligning to TRBD1. The CDR3 covers 13 residues. The J segment lost 4 bases and the V segment lost 6 bases, leaving 0 bases of the junction unmatched. CDR1 and CDR2 (germline): MNHNY, SVGAGI (reference sequence). CDR3: CASRGQGNQPQHF. The CDR3 coding sequence is TGTGCCAGCAGGGGACAGGGGAATCAGCCCCAGCATTTT.

The chain uses TRBV5-6 and TRBJ1-5; 7 bases map to TRBD1. The V gene's germline CDR1 is SGHDT and CDR2 YYEEEE. The CDR3 runs 15 residues. Trimming removed 4 bases from V and 3 bases from J; junction bases left unmatched: 7. CDR3 nucleotides: TGTGCCAGCAGCGAGGGGGCGAGGGACAATCAGCCCCAGCATTTT. This encodes CASSEGARDNQPQHF.

DNA of the CDR3: TGCGCCAGCACAGCTCAGTTAGGAGTAGAGACCCAGTACTTC. The encoded protein is CASTAQLGVETQYF. The chain carries TRBV5-1 and TRBJ2-5; D is ambiguous. V was cut by 6 bases and J by 4 bases, with 16 bases left in between. Germline V CDR1 and CDR2: SGHRS, YFSETQ. This CDR3 is built from 14 residues.

The J gene is TRBJ2-6, the V gene TRBV24-1; a possible D gene is TRBD1 (5 bases). CDR1 is KGHDR, CDR2 SFDVKD, per germline. V was pared by 0 bases and J by 0 bases, with 5 bases between. This CDR3 is 16 amino acids long. This CDR3 is CATSDLTGSGANVLTF. CDR3 coding DNA: TGTGCCACCAGTGATTTGACAGGCTCTGGGGCCAACGTCCTGACTTTC.

This clone was found a few times. V gene TRBV9 combines with J gene TRBJ1-1, with D possibly being TRBD1 (6 bases). CDR3 length: 15 amino acids. Germline V CDR1 and CDR2: SGDLS, YYNGEE. V dropped 1 base and J dropped 4 bases, with 14 bases sitting between them. The chain's CDR3 is CASSVSGGAVTEAFF. DNA of the CDR3: TGTGCCAGCAGCGTAAGTGGGGGCGCGGTCACTGAAGCTTTCTTT.

This clone showed up just once. V and J are TRBV4-1 and TRBJ1-2, with 7 bases aligning to TRBD1. With V trimmed by 6 bases and J by 4 bases, 8 bases remained unmatched. Germline V gives CDR1 MGHRA, CDR2 YSYEKL. The CDR3 runs to 14 residues. CDR3 protein: CASSRTGIPYGYTF. The CDR3 coding sequence is TGCGCCAGCAGTCGGACAGGCATTCCCTATGGCTACACCTTC.

The chain links TRBV2 to TRBJ2-7, with D possibly called TRBD1 or TRBD2 (5 bases each). CDR3 length: 13 residues. Germline V gene sequence: CDR1 SNHLY, CDR2 FYNNEI. The ends were cut back, 6 bases at V and 7 bases at J, with 16 bases in the middle. CDR3 sequence: CASRTGASWEQYV. The CDR3 DNA follows: TGTGCCAGCAGGACCGGGGCTAGTTGGGAGCAGTACGTC.

J is TRBJ1-3 and V is TRBV5-1; D gene ambiguous. The CDR3 consists of 14 residues. Germline V gives CDR1 SGHRS, CDR2 YFSETQ. V lost 4 bases, J lost 4 bases, and 12 bases lay in between. The CDR3 spells CASSNPTGGNTIYF. In nucleotides, the CDR3 is TGCGCCAGCAGCAACCCGACCGGCGGAAACACCATATATTTT.

V usage is TRBV6-6 and J usage is TRBJ1-3, with D unresolved. CDR1 is MNHNY and CDR2 is SVGAGI in the germline V gene (reference sequence). This CDR3 comprises 17 residues. Trimming removed 5 bases from V and 3 bases from J, with 20 bases in between. The CDR3 region has the DNA TGTGCCAGCAGTCGAGGCGGACGGACTCGTGGTGGAAACACCATATATTTT. It specifies CASSRGGRTRGGNTIYF.

The rearrangement uses TRBV28 and TRBJ2-3; possible D gene TRBD2, 6 bases. CDR1 and CDR2 from the germline V gene are MDHEN and SYDVKM. Trimming cost V 8 bases and J 5 bases, with 20 bases left between them. CDR3 size: 15 residues. CDR3: CASGSGGTWRDTQYF. The CDR3 DNA reads TGTGCCAGCGGATCCGGGGGTACATGGAGAGATACGCAGTATTTT. The whole variable domain, remainder taken from reference TRBV28 and TRBJ2-3, is DVKVTQSSRYLVKRTGEKVFLECVQDMDHENMFWYRQDPGLGLRLIYFSYDVKMKEKGDIPEGYSVSREKKERFSLILESASTNQTSMYLCASGSGGTWRDTQYFGPGTRLTVL.

This clone appeared a few times. The V gene is TRBV19, the J gene TRBJ1-1; D ambiguous. Looked up from germline, CDR1 is LNHDA and CDR2 is SQIVND (reference sequence). CDR3 size: 10 residues. Trimming pared 8 bases from V and 1 base from J, leaving 2 bases between. The CDR3 is CASGNTEAFF. In DNA, the CDR3 is TGTGCCAGTGGGAACACTGAAGCTTTCTTT. Supplemented by reference TRBV19 and TRBJ1-1, the full variable domain reads DGGITQSPKYLFRKEGQNVTLSCEQNLNHDAMYWYRQDPGQGLRLIYYSQIVNDFQKGDIAEGYSVSREKKESFPLTVTSAQKNPTAFYLCASGNTEAFFGQGTRLTVV.

This chain links TRBV10-2 with TRBJ1-2, with TRBD1 identical over 8 bases. Germline values: CDR1 WSHSY, CDR2 SAAADI. V lost 6 bases, J lost 7 bases, and 10 bases stayed unmatched. The CDR3 is made up of 14 amino acids. CDR3 DNA sequence: TGCGCCAGCAGATTAACTCAGGGGGCGCCTGGCTACACCTTC. Translation: CASRLTQGAPGYTF.

The rearrangement links TRBV5-5 to TRBJ2-3; D is unresolved. V lost 0 bases and J lost 3, with 8 bases in between. CDR1 is SGHKS, CDR2 YYEKEE, per germline (reference sequence). The CDR3 has 14 amino acids. This CDR3 is CASSLGPATDTQYF. The CDR3 nucleotides read TGTGCCAGCAGCTTGGGACCTGCGACAGATACGCAGTATTTT.

In its sample, this clone was seen once. This chain connects TRBV5-6 to TRBJ2-1; 9 bases map to TRBD1. CDR1 is SGHDT, CDR2 YYEEEE, per germline. The CDR3 runs 14 residues. V lost 0 bases to trimming and J lost 14 bases; unmatched junction nucleotides: 9. This CDR3 is CASSLARQGEGKFF. For the CDR3, the DNA is TGTGCCAGCAGCTTGGCTCGACAGGGGGAAGGAAAGTTCTTC.

The J gene is TRBJ1-2, the V gene TRBV6-5; TRBD1 matches 10 bases. Germline-derived CDR1 and CDR2 are MNHEY and SVGAGI. This CDR3 is 15 amino acids long. J gave up 5 bases and V 7 bases, and 10 bases lay outside the gene matches. The CDR3 nucleotides are TGTGCCAGCAAGGGACAGGGGTTCCTAGCTTATGGCTACACCTTC. Residues: CASKGQGFLAYGYTF.

The gene calls are TRBV5-1 and TRBJ2-2; tentatively, D is TRBD1 (7 bases). The CDR3 loop spans 14 amino acids. Looked up from germline, CDR1 is SGHRS and CDR2 is YFSETQ. V was shortened by 1 base and J by 5 bases, with 9 bases between the two germline ends. The CDR3: CASSLQGGTGELFF. CDR3 nucleotide sequence: TGCGCCAGCAGCTTGCAGGGGGGTACCGGGGAGCTGTTTTTT.

The genes are TRBV6-1 and TRBJ2-4; a weak D match, TRBD1 (5 bases). Trimming shortened V by 2 bases and J by 6 bases, and 11 bases separated the two germline ends. There are 14 residues in the CDR3. Germline CDR1 reads MNHNS; CDR2 reads SASEGT. The CDR3 bases are TGTGCCAGCAGTGAATTACAGGTTTTAAACATTCAGTACTTC. Its protein is CASSELQVLNIQYF.

The genes are TRBV7-9 and TRBJ2-1; 13 bases agree with TRBD2. Germline trimming cut 5 bases from V and 6 bases from J; bases unmatched to any gene: 7. The germline CDR1 and CDR2 sequences are SEHNR and FQNEAQ (reference sequence). There are 16 residues in the CDR3. The CDR3, as DNA: TGTGCCAGCAGCCCCCGGACTAGCGGGGGCCGCAATGAGCAGTTCTTC. Translating gives CASSPRTSGGRNEQFF.